This entry features one TCR beta chain sequence. Its antigen is currently unknown. The sample is drawn from a study of cytomegalovirus exposure and HLA in healthy donors. Study-level points and caveats: Per a later analysis, under 20,000 TCR beta sequences showed association with HLA alleles at 0.05 false discovery rate. As was reported, the classifier diagnosed cytomegalovirus status with high specificity and sensitivity.

With 60 Vbeta and 13 Jbeta primers, the PCR was carried out. The repertoire was sequenced with immunoSEQ multiplex PCR; TCRdb's copy has only in-frame clones and lacks some. The sample contains 180,000 or so clones, approximately 84% of which appear only once. The V gene lost 2 bases and the J gene lost 0 bases, with 6 bases spanning the gap. Germline V lookup: CDR1 SGHKS, CDR2 YYEKEE (reference sequence). This CDR3 comprises 15 residues. Sequencing was performed on PBMCs. This clonotype originated in a woman aged 45-60 years in good health and CMV-seropositive. The chain is built from TRBV5-5 and TRBJ2-6, with D tentatively TRBD1 (5 bases). The CDR3 here is CASSFQGSGANVLTF. In nucleotides, the CDR3 is TGTGCCAGCAGCTTTCAGGGCTCTGGGGCCAACGTCCTGACTTTC.